The present entry profiles one TCR beta chain with its context. By sample share, this clonotype is medium-sized (0.01 to 0.1%). No qualities accompany the bases; no much larger clone lies one base away. For blood cells, the gate was set on tetramer-binding CD4+ effector-memory gut-homing T cells, defined as CD3+, CD45RA-, CD62L- and integrin beta7+, with lineage markers excluded. A 14-day oral dietary gluten challenge was undertaken by treated celiac disease patients on a gluten-free diet so that recall of gluten-specific T cells could be studied. An Aria II cell sorter was used to sort cells as single cells, and also in bulk when tetramer-positive cells were relatively plentiful. Peripheral blood mononuclear cells were isolated using Ficoll density gradient centrifugation and were cryopreserved prior to staining. Before tetramer-binding CD4+ T cells were sorted, thawed cells were stained with a pool of PE-conjugated HLA-DQ:gluten tetramers that present immunodominant gluten epitopes. After HLA-DQ:gluten tetramer staining, the blood samples went through tetramer-based enrichment.

The method behind the library was 5' RACE. TCRdb lists the instrument as Illumina MiSeq. A modified SMART protocol was used for preparation of bulk TCR libraries. As for how the authors treated the data: Selected pRESTO steps were used for read preprocessing, and IMGT/HighV-QUEST was used to assign V, D, J genes and CDR3 junctions. Bulk sequences were retained only if found in at least two replicates with 10 or more cumulative reads. In samples containing more than 20 cells, repertoire diversity was estimated using a Shannon index corrected for undersampling. The raw public reads went through TCRdb reprocessing: fastp at Q25, MiXCR clone calling, in-frame beta chains kept. For every CDR3 protein sequence, its rows merge into one entry that carries the most common genes and DNA. TCRdb, not the original authors, processed these V and J calls. Counted in this sample were 250 to 300 distinct CDR3 sequences; around a tenth of them appeared once. The ten largest make up about 70% of the sample.

From its cysteine to its phenylalanine, the CDR3 spans 13 amino acids. CDR3 DNA only is kept here, 39 bases in frame from base 1. Trimming removed 5 bases from V and 9 bases from J, leaving 20 bases between the germline ends. The germline V gene (reference sequence) gives CDR1 as DFQATT and CDR2 as SNEGSKA. The source of the sample is a study of T cells during gluten challenge in celiac disease listed by TCRdb under 2017. Regarding the complete study: Blood was collected at baseline, day 6 and day 14 of the challenge, whereas duodenal biopsies were collected at baseline and day 14. Single-cell libraries were sequenced paired-end 250 bp and bulk libraries paired-end 300 bp on the Illumina MiSeq. The full study reports these points: A peak in circulating gluten-specific T cells was observed on day 6, and the day-6 repertoire appeared to be composed largely of expanded preexisting memory clonotypes. Only a couple of patients, both with many gluten-specific T cells, had their challenge samples put through bulk sequencing. Clonal expansion rose on day 6, as shown by reduced sample-corrected Shannon diversity of circulating gluten-specific T cells. In six or seven patients, roughly 12-45% of single-cell TCR-alpha/beta clonotypes seen at the latest time point had also been present at baseline, compared with roughly 51-55% in the bulk data.

The receptor comes from a male donor with celiac disease. Sample: gluten-specific CD4+ T cells sorted from blood using tetramers, taken at baseline or on day 6, 14 or 28 of gluten challenge (not recorded which). The rearrangement combines TRBV20-1 with TRBJ2-7, with the D call perhaps TRBD1 or TRBD2, each one matching 5 bases. The DNA sequence is TGCAGTGCTGACCCCCGGGACCAGGGCCCGCAGTACTTC. This gives the protein CSADPRDQGPQYF.